Below are 22 T cell receptor beta chains sequenced from a single sample in a study of T cell responses to AZD1222 COVID-19 vaccine. TCRdb's table, derived via immunoSEQ multiplex PCR, lists solely in-frame clones and lacks some. The sample shows about 53,000 clones, roughly 80% of them seen only once. The sequences come from peripheral blood, collected on day 0 of AZD1222 vaccination. These receptors were obtained from an adult in good health.

This clone was seen more than once but under ten times. CDR3 residues: CASRVTNSGNTIYF. For the CDR3, the DNA is TGTGCCAGTAGGGTGACGAACTCTGGAAACACCATATATTTT. The rearrangement joins TRBV19 to TRBJ1-3; D gene uncertain. The germline V gene has CDR1 LNHDA and CDR2 SQIVND (reference sequence). With 6 bases removed from V and 0 bases from J, the gap between germline ends came to 9 bases. This CDR3 has 14 amino acids.

This chain connects TRBV29-1 to TRBJ1-2; 8 bases agree with TRBD1. Germline CDR1 reads SQVTM; CDR2 reads ANQGSEA. Trimming at V came to 6 bases and at J to 4 bases, leaving 4 bases not matched to a gene. This CDR3 spans 12 amino acids. The CDR3 DNA follows: TGCAGCGTCCACAGGGGGTCCTATGGCTACACCTTC. Protein: CSVHRGSYGYTF. The full variable domain, rest sourced from reference TRBV29-1 and TRBJ1-2, is SAVISQKPSRDICQRGTSLTIQCQVDSQVTMMFWYRQQPGQSLTLIATANQGSEATYESGFVIDKFPISRPNLTFSTLTVSNMSPEDSSIYLCSVHRGSYGYTFGSGTRLTVV.

The chain uses TRBV9 and TRBJ2-5; D may be TRBD2 (5 bases). Trimming removed 3 bases from V and 4 bases from J, with 13 bases in between. CDR3 length: 14 amino acids. Germline loops: CDR1 SGDLS, CDR2 YYNGEE. The CDR3 loop is CASSALLARETQYF. In DNA, the CDR3 is TGTGCCAGCAGCGCTCTCCTAGCACGAGAGACCCAGTACTTC.

The gene calls are TRBV6-6 and TRBJ2-1; D perhaps matches TRBD2 (6 bases). V lost 3 bases and J 7 bases, leaving 10 bases between the germline ends. The CDR3 extends over 13 amino acids. Germline lookup yields CDR1 MNHNY and CDR2 SVGAGI (reference sequence). The CDR3 region has the DNA TGTGCCAGCAGTTATGGGGACTGGAATGAGCAGTTCTTC. Protein: CASSYGDWNEQFF.

The CDR3: CASSRGGAGEKLFF. CDR3 nucleotide sequence: TGTGCCAGCAGCCGGGGCGGGGCGGGGGAAAAACTGTTTTTT. This chain connects TRBV6-5 to TRBJ1-4; the D gene is possibly TRBD1 (5 bases). Trimming stripped 6 bases from V and 8 bases from J, with 16 bases between. CDR1 and CDR2 (germline): MNHEY, SVGAGI. The CDR3 covers 14 residues.

The table lists this clone with a count of one. This sequence joins TRBV7-3 and TRBJ2-1; TRBD2 matches 9 bases. Germline CDR1 SGHTA, CDR2 FQGTGA. V gave up 3 bases and J gave up 7 bases; unmatched junction bases: 7. The CDR3 length is 15 residues. CDR3 DNA: TGTGCCAGCAGCTTGGGGCGGGAGGGCTTAAATGAGCAGTTCTTC. This encodes CASSLGREGLNEQFF.

This clone occurred once. The V and J genes are TRBV25-1 and TRBJ1-2, with 7 positions matching TRBD1. The CDR3 has 14 amino acids. V dropped 6 bases and J dropped 2; count of bases not matched to a gene: 6. CDR1 is MGHDK and CDR2 is SYGVNS in the germline V gene. As DNA, the CDR3 is TGTGCCAGCAGACCGACAGGGCCCAACTATGGCTACACCTTC. Translation: CASRPTGPNYGYTF.

A single count supports this clone. The chain uses TRBV30 and TRBJ2-5; D may be TRBD1 or TRBD2 (5 bases each). V was clipped by 3 bases and J by 1 base, with 9 bases between them. The CDR3 consists of 13 residues. Germline CDR1 GTSNPN, CDR2 SVGIG (reference sequence). The CDR3 loop is CAWRPGPQETQYF. CDR3 sequence (DNA): TGTGCCTGGAGGCCGGGGCCCCAAGAGACCCAGTACTTC.

The chain combines TRBV12-3 or TRBV12-4 with TRBJ1-6, with 7 bases fitting TRBD1. CDR3 size: 13 residues. The J segment lost 5 bases and the V segment lost 5 bases, leaving 0 bases of the junction unmatched. The CDR3 protein is CASSTGDNSPLHF. The CDR3 DNA sequence: TGTGCCAGCAGTACAGGGGATAATTCACCCCTCCACTTT.

The V call is TRBV5-1, the J call TRBJ1-1; 7 bases line up with TRBD1. Unmatched junction bases numbered 12, after V lost 4 bases and J lost 9 bases. The length of the CDR3 is 14 residues. Germline lookup yields CDR1 SGHRS and CDR2 YFSETQ. CDR3 region: CASSPDRTTGKAFF. The CDR3 DNA sequence: TGCGCCAGCAGCCCGGACCGTACGACAGGGAAAGCTTTCTTT. Drawing the rest from reference TRBV5-1 and TRBJ1-1, the complete variable domain is KAGVTQTPRYLIKTRGQQVTLSCSPISGHRSVSWYQQTPGQGLQFLFEYFSETQRNKGNFPGRFSGRQFSNSRSEMNVSTLELGDSALYLCASSPDRTTGKAFFGQGTRLTVV.

This chain links TRBV11-2 with TRBJ1-2; TRBD1 matches 8 bases. The V and J ends lost 5 bases and 1 base, in that order; junction bases with no gene match: 6. The germline V gene encodes CDR1 SGHAT and CDR2 FQNNGV. This CDR3 region has 15 residues. CDR3 sequence: CASSETGGYNYGYTF. As DNA, the CDR3 is TGTGCCAGCAGCGAAACAGGGGGATATAACTATGGCTACACCTTC.

CDR3 amino acids: CASSLRVGQQRSNEKLFF. Here the CDR3 DNA reads TGTGCCAGCAGCTTGAGGGTGGGGCAGCAGAGGTCTAATGAAAAACTGTTTTTT. V and J are TRBV5-5 and TRBJ1-4, with D possibly being TRBD1 (5 bases). CDR1 and CDR2 from the germline V gene are SGHKS and YYEKEE (reference sequence). The ends were cut back, 1 base at V and 3 bases at J, with 19 bases in the middle. The CDR3 extends over 18 amino acids.

In DNA, the CDR3 is TGCGCCAGCAGCCCAACGATCGCGGGAGCGGGCGGGGAGCTGTTTTTT. This codes for CASSPTIAGAGGELFF. The genes are TRBV5-1 and TRBJ2-2; 7 bases match TRBD2. With V trimmed by 4 bases and J by 7 bases, 13 bases remained unmatched. Germline lookup yields CDR1 SGHRS and CDR2 YFSETQ. The length of the CDR3 is 16 residues. The full variable domain, in which reference TRBV5-1 and TRBJ2-2 provide the parts outside the CDR3, is KAGVTQTPRYLIKTRGQQVTLSCSPISGHRSVSWYQQTPGQGLQFLFEYFSETQRNKGNFPGRFSGRQFSNSRSEMNVSTLELGDSALYLCASSPTIAGAGGELFFGEGSRLTVL.

This rearrangement joins TRBV19 to TRBJ1-6; tentatively, D is TRBD1 (5 bases). V lost 8 bases, J lost 7 bases, and 18 bases lay in between. CDR3 length: 15 residues. Germline CDR1 and CDR2: LNHDA and SQIVND (reference sequence). The CDR3 loop reads CASLPGGNTNSPLHF. CDR3 DNA sequence: TGTGCCAGTCTACCGGGGGGAAATACGAATTCACCCCTCCACTTT.

Concerning this clone: The identical CDR3 is also encoded by other nucleotide sequences in the sample. The CDR3, as DNA: TGCGCCAGCAGCTTGGACTCCAGTAGCAATCAGCCCCAGCATTTT. Translating gives CASSLDSSSNQPQHF. This sequence joins TRBV5-1 and TRBJ1-5; no definite D call. Germline V lookup: CDR1 SGHRS, CDR2 YFSETQ. V was cut by 0 bases and J by 0 bases, with 7 bases left in between. The CDR3 extends over 15 amino acids. Variable domain in full (rest from reference TRBV5-1 and TRBJ1-5): KAGVTQTPRYLIKTRGQQVTLSCSPISGHRSVSWYQQTPGQGLQFLFEYFSETQRNKGNFPGRFSGRQFSNSRSEMNVSTLELGDSALYLCASSLDSSSNQPQHFGDGTRLSIL.

The chain recombines TRBV7-8 with TRBJ1-1; D gene uncertain. V was trimmed by 1 base and J by 3 bases, leaving 21 bases between them. CDR3 length: 18 residues. Germline lookup yields CDR1 SGHVS and CDR2 FQNEAQ. CDR3 region: CASSLEAPTTFRDTEAFF. The CDR3 DNA follows: TGTGCCAGCAGCTTAGAAGCCCCTACAACTTTCCGGGACACTGAAGCTTTCTTT.

V usage is TRBV20-1 and J usage is TRBJ1-1; tentatively, D is TRBD1 (5 bases). V was trimmed by 2 bases and J by 11 bases, leaving 12 bases between them. The CDR3 covers 11 residues. Germline loops: CDR1 DFQATT, CDR2 SNEGSKA (reference sequence). The DNA of the CDR3 is TGCAGTGCTAGATCAAGACAGCCGGCTTTCTTT. Translation gives CSARSRQPAFF.

V usage is TRBV4-2 and J usage is TRBJ2-2; no definite D call. Looked up from germline, CDR1 is LGHNA and CDR2 is YNFKEQ. The CDR3 sequence is 13 residues long. The V and J ends lost 1 base and 8 bases respectively, with 8 bases between them. The CDR3 protein is CASSQGLEGELFF. Here the CDR3 DNA reads TGTGCCAGCAGCCAAGGCCTGGAAGGGGAGCTGTTTTTT.

This clone showed up just a few times. This rearrangement joins TRBV7-9 to TRBJ2-2; 7 bases line up with TRBD2. Germline V gives CDR1 SEHNR, CDR2 FQNEAQ (reference sequence). CDR3 length: 16 amino acids. Unmatched junction bases numbered 6, after V lost 4 bases and J lost 1 base. The CDR3 DNA is TGTGCCAGCAGCTCCCGCCGGGGGGTGAACACCGGGGAGCTGTTTTTT. Protein: CASSSRRGVNTGELFF.

The rearrangement joins TRBV29-1 to TRBJ2-3; the D gene is possibly TRBD2 (6 bases). Germline CDR1 and CDR2: SQVTM and ANQGSEA. The CDR3 length is 13 residues. The V end lost 4 bases, the J end lost 1 base, and 9 bases lay between the germline ends. Written as DNA, the CDR3 is TGCAGCGTTGGGGCTAGCGGCACAGATACGCAGTATTTT. Translation gives CSVGASGTDTQYF.

The V call is TRBV5-4, the J call TRBJ1-3; TRBD1 agrees at 10 bases. With V trimmed by 3 bases and J by 5 bases, 8 bases remained unmatched. CDR1 is SGHNT and CDR2 is YYREEE in the germline V gene (reference sequence). The CDR3 covers 16 residues. CDR3 amino acids: CASSSSTGGLRNTIYF. The CDR3 DNA is TGTGCCAGCAGCTCTTCGACAGGGGGCCTCAGAAACACCATATATTTT.

This clone turned up a few times. The CDR3 DNA reads as TGTGCCATCAGTTTTCCCGGGACAGGGCCTTCCGTAGAGCAGTACTTC. Residues: CAISFPGTGPSVEQYF. The genes are TRBV10-3 and TRBJ2-7; the match to TRBD1 covers 9 bases. V lost 5 bases, J lost 7 bases, and 15 bases stayed unmatched. The germline V gene has CDR1 ENHRY and CDR2 SYGVKD. The CDR3 totals 16 residues.